Ten or more counts support the clone carrying this T cell receptor (beta chain). Sequence at one end of the junction differs from germline and may be a read error. When ophthalmopathy did not progress within 18 months, Graves' hyperthyroidism was considered stable. Patients aged 18 to 65 had newly diagnosed hyperthyroidism that had lasted under 2 months. Patients with uncontrolled infections, other autoimmune diseases, pregnancy or lactation were excluded. The study based diagnoses on clinical symptoms, serum thyroxine and TRAb, thyroid ultrasound and orbital computed tomography. The source of the sample is a study of T cells in Graves' hyperthyroidism and ophthalmopathy. RNA transcripts provided the source from which TCR beta CDR3 regions were amplified. Using the HTBI primer set, a first-round RT-PCR was run on the TCR CDR3. TCRdb re-called the multiplex PCR reads through MiXCR, storing one row per CDR3 protein. This sample yields about 700,000 distinct CDR3 sequences, of which 14% are seen a single time; roughly a tenth belongs to the top ten.

In germline, CDR1 is SGHRS, CDR2 YFSETQ. CDR3 size: 15 residues. Material for sequencing was blood. This clonotype was sampled from a woman under 30 with Graves' hyperthyroidism. The gene calls are TRBV5-1 and TRBJ1-4; a possible D gene is TRBD1 (6 bases). The CDR3 loop reads CASSLGGTTNEKLFF. CDR3 bases: TGTGCCAGCAGCTTAGGGGGGACAACTAATGAAAAACTGTTTTTT.